This T cell receptor beta chain was sequenced for a study of prognosis after radiotherapy for stage I lung cancer. The study's findings and limits: There were reportedly differences in TRBV and TRBJ gene usage between patients with and without metastases. The study left the tumor specificity of the expanded TCR clones undetermined.

This clonotype was detected many times. What it recognizes is unknown. TCR beta CDR3 amplification from genomic DNA was performed by two-round multiplex PCR. Specific primers for each TRBV and TRBJ gene were what first-round PCR used. TCRdb re-called the multiplex PCR reads through MiXCR, storing one row per CDR3 protein. Among around 14,000 distinct CDR3 sequences listed, 37% were seen once. The CDR3 totals 12 residues. Losses at the gene ends were 3 bases for V and 9 bases for J; bases not matched to a gene: 7. The V gene's germline CDR1 is DFQATT and CDR2 SNEGSKA (reference sequence). The sample consisted of PBMCs, taken before or after stereotactic body radiation therapy (not recorded which). The V gene is TRBV20-1, the J gene TRBJ2-7; 8 bases fit TRBD1. This TCR derives from a donor over 45 with non-small cell lung cancer. This CDR3 reads CSASPAGGGQYF. The CDR3, as DNA: TGCAGTGCTAGTCCAGCAGGGGGCGGGCAGTACTTC.